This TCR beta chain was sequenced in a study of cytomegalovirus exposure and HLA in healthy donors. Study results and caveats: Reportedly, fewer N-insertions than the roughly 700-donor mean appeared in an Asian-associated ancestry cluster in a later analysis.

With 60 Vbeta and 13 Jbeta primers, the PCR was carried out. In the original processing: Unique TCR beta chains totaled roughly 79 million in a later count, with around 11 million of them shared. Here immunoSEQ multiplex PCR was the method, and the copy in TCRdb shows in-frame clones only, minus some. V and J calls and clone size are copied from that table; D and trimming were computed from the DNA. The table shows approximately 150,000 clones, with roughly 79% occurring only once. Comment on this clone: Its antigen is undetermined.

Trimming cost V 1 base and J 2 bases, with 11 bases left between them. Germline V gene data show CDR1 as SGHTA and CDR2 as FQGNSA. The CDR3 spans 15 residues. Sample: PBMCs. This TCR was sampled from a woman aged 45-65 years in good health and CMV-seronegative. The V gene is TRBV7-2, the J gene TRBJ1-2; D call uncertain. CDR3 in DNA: TGTGCCAGCAGCTTAGTACTCAACGCCAACTATGGCTACACCTTC. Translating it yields CASSLVLNANYGYTF.